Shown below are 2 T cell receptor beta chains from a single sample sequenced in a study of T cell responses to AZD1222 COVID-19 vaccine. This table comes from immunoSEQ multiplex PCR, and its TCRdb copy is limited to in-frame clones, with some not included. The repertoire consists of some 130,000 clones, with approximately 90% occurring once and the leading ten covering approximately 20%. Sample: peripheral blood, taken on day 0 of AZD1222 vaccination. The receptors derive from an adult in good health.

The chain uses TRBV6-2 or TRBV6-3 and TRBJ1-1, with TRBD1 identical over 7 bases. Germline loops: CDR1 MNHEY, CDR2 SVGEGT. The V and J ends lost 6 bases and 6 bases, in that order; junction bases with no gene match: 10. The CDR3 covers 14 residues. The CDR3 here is CASSHRDRGPEAFF. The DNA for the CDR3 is TGTGCCAGCAGCCACCGGGACAGAGGCCCTGAAGCTTTCTTT.

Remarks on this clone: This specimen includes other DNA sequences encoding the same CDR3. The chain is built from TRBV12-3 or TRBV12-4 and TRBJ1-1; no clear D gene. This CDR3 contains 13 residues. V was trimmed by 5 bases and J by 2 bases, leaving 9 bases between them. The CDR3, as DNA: TGTGCCAGCAGTCTAAGCCCCAACACTGAAGCTTTCTTT. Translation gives CASSLSPNTEAFF.